The 30 T cell receptor beta chains below were found in one sample sequenced in a study of cytomegalovirus exposure and HLA in healthy donors. The study ran its PCR with 60 Vbeta and 13 Jbeta primers. Clones were sequenced by immunoSEQ multiplex PCR, and TCRdb holds only the in-frame ones, with some missing. The sample has about 88,000 clones. The sample comprised PBMCs. The receptors derive from a girl aged 5-17 years in good health and CMV-seropositive.

This sequence joins TRBV5-4 and TRBJ1-5; TRBD1 might be the D (5 bases). The CDR3 length is 13 residues. The V end was cut by 4 bases, the J end by 4 bases, with 9 bases between. Germline CDR1 SGHNT, CDR2 YYREEE (reference sequence). In DNA form, the CDR3 reads TGTGCCAGCAGCGGGGGACTAAATCAGCCCCAGCATTTT. Its translation is CASSGGLNQPQHF.

V usage is TRBV6-5 and J usage is TRBJ1-6; 7 nucleotides agree with TRBD1. Germline V CDR1 and CDR2: MNHEY, SVGAGI. This CDR3 region has 16 residues. V was pared by 2 bases and J by 8 bases, with 9 bases of the junction left unmatched. CDR3 coding DNA: TGTGCCAGCAGTTACGTCGGGCCCAGGGGGGATTCACCCCTCCACTTT. This gives the protein CASSYVGPRGDSPLHF.

The genes are TRBV19 and TRBJ2-5; TRBD2 aligns across 7 bases. V dropped 5 bases and J dropped 7; count of bases not matched to a gene: 7. The CDR3 length is 13 residues. CDR1 LNHDA and CDR2 SQIVND come from the germline V gene (reference sequence). The CDR3 is CASSPGLEVTQYF. The CDR3 bases are TGTGCCAGTAGTCCAGGACTAGAGGTGACCCAGTACTTC.

The chain employs TRBV2 and TRBJ2-7; no clear D gene. CDR1 is SNHLY and CDR2 is FYNNEI in the germline V gene. The V end lost 2 bases, the J end lost 2 bases, and 10 bases lay between the germline ends. This CDR3 comprises 14 residues. The CDR3 loop is CASSEIGGPYEQYF. In nucleotides, the CDR3 is TGTGCCAGCAGTGAAATCGGTGGGCCCTACGAGCAGTACTTC.

The genes are TRBV5-1 and TRBJ1-2; a possible D gene is TRBD1 (6 bases). Trimming shortened V by 4 bases and J by 3 bases, and 16 bases separated the two germline ends. This CDR3 has 15 residues. In germline, CDR1 is SGHRS, CDR2 YFSETQ. In DNA form, the CDR3 reads TGCGCCAGCAGCCCCACACTGGACAGCTACTATGGCTACACCTTC. Its translation: CASSPTLDSYYGYTF.

A word on this clone: Other DNA sequences in this sample translate to the same CDR3. The chain is built from TRBV28 and TRBJ1-2, with D perhaps TRBD1 (6 bases). The CDR3 loop spans 13 amino acids. V was trimmed by 8 bases and J by 4 bases, leaving 14 bases between them. The germline gives CDR1 MDHEN, CDR2 SYDVKM. The DNA of the CDR3 is TGTGCCAGCTGGACCGGGGGGGCCTATGGCTACACCTTC. It translates to CASWTGGAYGYTF.

V and J are TRBV6-1 and TRBJ2-2, with TRBD2 matching 8 bases. There are 15 residues in the CDR3. The J segment lost 3 bases and the V segment lost 5 bases, leaving 5 bases of the junction unmatched. Germline V gene lookup returns CDR1 MNHNS and CDR2 SASEGT. The CDR3, as DNA: TGTGCCAGCAGTTTGCGGGGGGTCGACACCGGGGAGCTGTTTTTT. Its translation is CASSLRGVDTGELFF.

The chain combines TRBV9 with TRBJ1-1, with TRBD1 identical over 7 bases. The V gene's germline CDR1 is SGDLS and CDR2 YYNGEE. The CDR3 is 18 residues long. Trimming removed 2 bases from V and 1 base from J; junction bases left unmatched: 14. CDR3 nucleotides: TGTGCCAGCAGCGTCCATCGAGACAGGGTGAGGGGGAACACTGAAGCTTTCTTT. The encoded protein is CASSVHRDRVRGNTEAFF.

V is TRBV19 and J is TRBJ1-5; 9 bases are shared with TRBD1. V shed 1 base, J shed 4 bases, and the junction held 5 bases outside the gene matches. This CDR3 has 16 amino acids. CDR1 is LNHDA, CDR2 SQIVND, per germline (reference sequence). The CDR3 region has the DNA TGTGCCAGTAGTATAGGCCCGGACAGGGGAAATCAGCCCCAGCATTTT. Translated: CASSIGPDRGNQPQHF.

The genes are TRBV2 and TRBJ2-1; D not resolved. The CDR3 loop spans 12 amino acids. Germline values: CDR1 SNHLY, CDR2 FYNNEI. V dropped 6 bases and J dropped 9 bases, with 12 bases sitting between them. CDR3: CASSAVLPEQFF. The CDR3 DNA sequence: TGTGCCAGCAGCGCTGTACTGCCTGAGCAGTTCTTC.

J is TRBJ2-5 and V is TRBV9; weak D call: TRBD2 (7 bases). Trimming left V 3 bases short and J 3 bases short, with 12 bases between. Germline CDR1 SGDLS, CDR2 YYNGEE. CDR3 length equals 14 residues. CDR3 in amino acids: CASSEPGGEETQYF. Written as DNA, the CDR3 is TGTGCCAGCAGCGAGCCGGGGGGCGAAGAGACCCAGTACTTC. The full variable domain, with the rest looked up from reference TRBV9 and TRBJ2-5, is DSGVTQTPKHLITATGQRVTLRCSPRSGDLSVYWYQQSLDQGLQFLIQYYNGEERAKGNILERFSAQQFPDLHSELNLSSLELGDSALYFCASSEPGGEETQYFGPGTRLLVL.

The gene calls are TRBV19 and TRBJ1-3; D might be TRBD1 (6 bases). V was clipped by 6 bases and J by 4 bases, with 13 bases between them. The CDR3 has 14 amino acids. CDR1 is LNHDA, CDR2 SQIVND, per germline (reference sequence). In DNA form, the CDR3 reads TGTGCCAGTAGCAAACAGGGACCCGGAAACACCATATATTTT. As protein: CASSKQGPGNTIYF.

The CDR3 loop reads CASSMGQLLHGYTF. The CDR3 nucleotides are TGTGCCAGCAGCATGGGACAGCTTCTCCATGGCTACACCTTC. The J gene is TRBJ1-2, the V gene TRBV5-6; 7 positions agree with TRBD1. The CDR3 runs 14 residues. Trimming cost V 4 bases and J 6 bases; bases outside gene matches: 9. Germline CDR1 is SGHDT and CDR2 is YYEEEE.

This chain uses TRBV29-1 with TRBJ2-1; TRBD1 is a possible D gene (6 bases). The germline V and J ends were trimmed by 6 bases and 6 bases, with 12 bases remaining between them. There are 12 residues in the CDR3. Germline assignment: CDR1 SQVTM and CDR2 ANQGSEA. Here the CDR3 DNA reads TGCAGCGTCCAGGGGCGAGGCAATGAGCAGTTCTTC. Its translation: CSVQGRGNEQFF.

The rearrangement joins TRBV29-1 to TRBJ2-3; 11 nucleotides match TRBD2. V lost 7 bases and J lost 4; bases outside the gene matches: 10. Germline V gene data show CDR1 as SQVTM and CDR2 as ANQGSEA. This CDR3 is 15 amino acids long. The CDR3: CSATGTSGFPDTQYF. CDR3 sequence (DNA): TGCAGCGCCACCGGGACTAGCGGCTTCCCAGATACGCAGTATTTT.

Here the CDR3 DNA reads TGTGCCAGCAGTTCTAAACAGGGGGGGTACACTGAAGCTTTCTTT. It translates to CASSSKQGGYTEAFF. This chain connects TRBV6-5 to TRBJ1-1, with 8 bases identical to TRBD1. V was clipped by 4 bases and J by 3 bases; unmatched bases: 7. Germline-derived CDR1 and CDR2 are MNHEY and SVGAGI. CDR3 length: 15 amino acids.

V is TRBV7-2 and J is TRBJ1-6; TRBD1 aligns across 8 bases. CDR1 and CDR2 (germline): SGHTA, FQGNSA. This CDR3 comprises 17 residues. J was trimmed by 7 bases and V by 0 bases; bases with no gene match: 8. In DNA, the CDR3 is TGTGCCAGCAGCTTAGCATTGGACAGGGACGGGAATTCACCCCTCCACTTT. This translates into CASSLALDRDGNSPLHF.

The V call is TRBV7-2, the J call TRBJ2-2; 9 bases fit TRBD2. V dropped 5 bases and J dropped 0; count of bases not matched to a gene: 4. This CDR3 spans 16 amino acids. Germline assignment: CDR1 SGHTA and CDR2 FQGNSA. The CDR3: CASSPIAGANTGELFF. The CDR3 nucleotides read TGTGCCAGCAGCCCAATAGCGGGGGCGAACACCGGGGAGCTGTTTTTT.

The rearrangement links TRBV2 to TRBJ1-1, with 9 positions matching TRBD1. Germline V gene lookup returns CDR1 SNHLY and CDR2 FYNNEI. The V segment lost 7 bases and the J segment 5 bases; nucleotides outside the gene matches: 8. This CDR3 has 14 residues. The CDR3 loop reads CASIGGQGMTEAFF. Written as DNA, the CDR3 is TGTGCCAGCATCGGGGGACAGGGTATGACTGAAGCTTTCTTT.

V is TRBV2 and J is TRBJ2-5; D is uncertain. V dropped 3 bases and J dropped 7 bases, with 9 bases sitting between them. From germline, CDR1 is SNHLY and CDR2 FYNNEI. The CDR3 spans 12 residues. The CDR3 bases are TGTGCCAGCAGTGACAGTCCAGGGACCCAGTACTTC. Its protein product is CASSDSPGTQYF. Using reference TRBV2 and TRBJ2-5 for the parts outside the CDR3, the full variable domain is EPEVTQTPSHQVTQMGQEVILRCVPISNHLYFYWYRQILGQKVEFLVSFYNNEISEKSEIFDDQFSVERPDGSNFTLKIRSTKLEDSAMYFCASSDSPGTQYFGPGTRLLVL.

The chain joins TRBV9 to TRBJ2-1; the D gene is possibly TRBD2 (6 bases). This CDR3 contains 13 residues. V lost 3 bases to trimming and J lost 5 bases, with 9 bases between them. Germline V gives CDR1 SGDLS, CDR2 YYNGEE. CDR3 sequence: CASSAGLNNEQFF. CDR3 in DNA: TGTGCCAGCAGCGCGGGACTCAACAATGAGCAGTTCTTC.

The rearrangement joins TRBV7-3 to TRBJ1-1; a possible D gene is TRBD1 (5 bases). In germline, CDR1 is SGHTA, CDR2 FQGTGA. The V end lost 2 bases, the J end lost 4 bases, and 11 bases lay between the germline ends. The CDR3 loop spans 14 amino acids. CDR3 in DNA: TGTGCCAGCAGCTTACTCGGGGGAGGCACTGAAGCTTTCTTT. Translated: CASSLLGGGTEAFF.

About this clone itself: Compared with germline, one end of the junction differs, possibly owing to a read error. V and J are TRBV7-2 and TRBJ1-6; no definite D call. Germline CDR1 is SGHTA and CDR2 is FQGNSA. The CDR3 loop spans 14 amino acids. The chain's CDR3 is CASSEFSYNSPLHF. CDR3 nucleotides: TGTGCCAGCAGCGAATTCTCCTATAATTCGCCCCTCCACTTT.

The V call is TRBV4-2, the J call TRBJ2-7; 10 bases map to TRBD2. The ends lost 4 bases at V and 3 bases at J; junction bases unmatched: 9. CDR1 and CDR2 (germline): LGHNA, YNFKEQ. The CDR3 has 16 residues. The CDR3 sequence is CASSLNTRLAGYEQYF. The DNA for the CDR3 is TGTGCCAGCAGCCTGAATACGAGACTAGCGGGCTACGAGCAGTACTTC.

The rearrangement joins TRBV7-2 to TRBJ1-2, with a weak D call TRBD1 (6 bases). V was clipped by 5 bases and J by 4 bases, with 14 bases between them. Germline loops: CDR1 SGHTA, CDR2 FQGNSA. This CDR3 is 14 amino acids long. DNA of the CDR3: TGTGCCAGCAGCCCCCGGAAAGGGGGCTATGGCTACACCTTC. This encodes CASSPRKGGYGYTF.

The V and J genes are TRBV6-5 and TRBJ2-3; D perhaps matches TRBD1 (5 bases). This CDR3 spans 16 amino acids. CDR1 is MNHEY, CDR2 SVGAGI, per germline. Trimming removed 4 bases at V and 6 bases at J, with 20 bases between. The DNA for the CDR3 is TGTGCCAGCAGTTTGTCCAGGGCAGCATCTTTGGATACGCAGTATTTT. It is translated as CASSLSRAASLDTQYF.

The chain employs TRBV28 and TRBJ1-5; maybe TRBD1 (6 bases). The CDR3 runs 13 residues. V was pared by 2 bases and J by 5 bases, with 7 bases between. The germline CDR1 and CDR2 sequences are MDHEN and SYDVKM. The CDR3, as DNA: TGTGCCAGCAGTTTACAGGGGTATCAGCCCCAGCATTTT. This gives the protein CASSLQGYQPQHF. The complete variable domain, with remaining parts taken from reference TRBV28 and TRBJ1-5, reads DVKVTQSSRYLVKRTGEKVFLECVQDMDHENMFWYRQDPGLGLRLIYFSYDVKMKEKGDIPEGYSVSREKKERFSLILESASTNQTSMYLCASSLQGYQPQHFGDGTRLSIL.

This rearrangement joins TRBV18 to TRBJ1-5, with TRBD1 matching 11 bases. The CDR3 consists of 21 residues. Germline CDR1 and CDR2: KGHSH and LQKENI. The trim removed 2 bases at V and 2 bases at J, leaving 17 bases unmatched. The CDR3 DNA sequence: TGTGCCAGCTCACCATCTCGCCCAATGGGACAGGGGGAGTTGGGCAATCAGCCCCAGCATTTT. This codes for CASSPSRPMGQGELGNQPQHF. Full variable domain (missing parts from reference TRBV18 and TRBJ1-5): NAGVMQNPRHLVRRRGQEARLRCSPMKGHSHVYWYRQLPEEGLKFMVYLQKENIIDESGMPKERFSAEFPKEGPSILRIQQVVRGDSAAYFCASSPSRPMGQGELGNQPQHFGDGTRLSIL.

The V gene is TRBV7-9, the J gene TRBJ1-2; D gene unclear. Germline values: CDR1 SEHNR, CDR2 FQNEAQ (reference sequence). Trimming left V 0 bases short and J 8 bases short, with 19 bases between. This CDR3 has 16 amino acids. CDR3 in DNA: TGTGCCAGCAGCTTAGCCTATGGTCAGGTTGCCCAAGGCTACACCTTC. Translated, it gives CASSLAYGQVAQGYTF.

V is TRBV4-1 and J is TRBJ2-2; D is perhaps TRBD2 (5 bases). This CDR3 spans 15 amino acids. The V end lost 0 bases, the J end lost 7 bases, and 12 bases lay between the germline ends. Germline V CDR1 and CDR2: MGHRA, YSYEKL. The CDR3 loop is CASSQENPRGGELFF. CDR3 sequence (DNA): TGCGCCAGCAGCCAAGAAAATCCCCGGGGCGGGGAGCTGTTTTTT.